Reported below is one TCR beta chain. The entirety of the isolated RNA underwent reverse transcription, so expressed TCRB transcripts were sequenced. The assay was immunoSEQ multiplex PCR, and TCRdb's table has in-frame clones only and misses some. This table holds 200,000 to 250,000 clones, 27% found once. The entry originates in a study of beta chain features in type 1 diabetes. Germline V gene sequence: CDR1 MNHNS, CDR2 SASEGT. V was cut by 6 bases and J by 4 bases, with 16 bases left in between. The CDR3 covers 15 residues. The rearrangement uses TRBV6-1 and TRBJ2-1; possible D gene TRBD2, 6 bases. The origin of this receptor is a man aged 25-45 years in good health. Sample: central memory CD4+ T cells from blood. The DNA of the CDR3 is TGTGCCAGCAGGGAGGGCAGGGTAGGGTACAATGAGCAGTTCTTC. Its translation is CASREGRVGYNEQFF.